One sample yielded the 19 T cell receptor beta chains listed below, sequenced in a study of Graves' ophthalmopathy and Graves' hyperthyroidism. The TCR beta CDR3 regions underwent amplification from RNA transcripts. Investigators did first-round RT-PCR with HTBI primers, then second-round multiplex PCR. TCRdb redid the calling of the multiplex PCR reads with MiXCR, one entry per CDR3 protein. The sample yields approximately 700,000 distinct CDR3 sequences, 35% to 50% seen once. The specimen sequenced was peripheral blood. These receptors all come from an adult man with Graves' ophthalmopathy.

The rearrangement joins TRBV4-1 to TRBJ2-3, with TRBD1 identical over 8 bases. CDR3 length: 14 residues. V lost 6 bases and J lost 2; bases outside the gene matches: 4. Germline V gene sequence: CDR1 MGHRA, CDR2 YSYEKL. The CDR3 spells CASRAGGFTDTQYF. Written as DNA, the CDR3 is TGCGCCAGCAGGGCAGGGGGCTTCACAGATACGCAGTATTTT.

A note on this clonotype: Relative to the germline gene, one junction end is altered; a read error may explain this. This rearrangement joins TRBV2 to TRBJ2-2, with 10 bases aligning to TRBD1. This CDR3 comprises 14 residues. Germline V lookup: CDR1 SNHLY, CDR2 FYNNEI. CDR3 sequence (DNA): TGTGCCAGTGGGGGACAGGGGAACACCGGGGTGCTGTCTTGG. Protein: CASGGQGNTGVLSW.

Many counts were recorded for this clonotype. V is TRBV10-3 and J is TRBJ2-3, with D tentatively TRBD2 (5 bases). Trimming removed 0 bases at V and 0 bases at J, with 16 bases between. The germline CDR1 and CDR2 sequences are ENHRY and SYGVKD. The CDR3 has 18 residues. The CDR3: CAISESDGGAHSTDTQYF. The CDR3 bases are TGTGCCATCAGTGAGTCGGACGGAGGAGCCCATAGCACAGATACGCAGTATTTT.

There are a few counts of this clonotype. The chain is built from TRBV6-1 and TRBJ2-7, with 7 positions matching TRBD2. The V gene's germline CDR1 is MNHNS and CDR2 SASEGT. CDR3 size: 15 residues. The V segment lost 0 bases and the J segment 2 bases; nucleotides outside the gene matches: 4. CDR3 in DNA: TGTGCCAGCAGTGAAGCGTTCGGACTAGCCTACGAGCAGTACTTC. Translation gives CASSEAFGLAYEQYF.

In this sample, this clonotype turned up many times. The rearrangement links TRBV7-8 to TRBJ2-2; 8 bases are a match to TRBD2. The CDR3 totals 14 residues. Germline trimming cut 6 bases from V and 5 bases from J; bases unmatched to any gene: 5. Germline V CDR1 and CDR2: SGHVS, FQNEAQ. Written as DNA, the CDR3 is TGTGCCAGCAGGGAGGCGGGAGGAACCGGGGAGCTGTTTTTT. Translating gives CASREAGGTGELFF.

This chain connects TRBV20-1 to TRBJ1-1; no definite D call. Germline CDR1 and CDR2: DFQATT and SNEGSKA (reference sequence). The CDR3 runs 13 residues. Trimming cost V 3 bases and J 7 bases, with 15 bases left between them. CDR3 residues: CSAREGAGSEAFF. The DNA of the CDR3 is TGCAGTGCTAGGGAGGGAGCGGGAAGTGAAGCTTTCTTT.

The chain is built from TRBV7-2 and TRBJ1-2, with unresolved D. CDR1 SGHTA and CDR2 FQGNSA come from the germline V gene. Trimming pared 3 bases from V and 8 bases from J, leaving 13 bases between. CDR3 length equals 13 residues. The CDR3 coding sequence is TGTGCCAGCAGCTTGACATCTCTTTCGGGCTACACCTTC. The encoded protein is CASSLTSLSGYTF.

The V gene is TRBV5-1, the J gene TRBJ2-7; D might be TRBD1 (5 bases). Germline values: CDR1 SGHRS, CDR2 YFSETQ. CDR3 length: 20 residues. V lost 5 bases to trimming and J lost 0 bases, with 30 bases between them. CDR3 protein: CASSGSKKAWGGRSSYEQYF. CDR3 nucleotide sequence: TGCGCCAGCAGTGGCTCTAAAAAGGCCTGGGGCGGACGAAGCTCCTACGAGCAGTACTTC.

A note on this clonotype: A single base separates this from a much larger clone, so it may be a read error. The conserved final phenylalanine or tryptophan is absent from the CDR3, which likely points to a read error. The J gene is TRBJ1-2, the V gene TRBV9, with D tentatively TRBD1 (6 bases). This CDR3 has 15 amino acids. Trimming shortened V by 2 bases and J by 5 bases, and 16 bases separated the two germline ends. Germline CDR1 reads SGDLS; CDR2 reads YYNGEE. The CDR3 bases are TGTGCCAGCAGCGTTGGTCGAGGGGGGATTTATGGCTACACCTCC. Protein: CASSVGRGGIYGYTS.

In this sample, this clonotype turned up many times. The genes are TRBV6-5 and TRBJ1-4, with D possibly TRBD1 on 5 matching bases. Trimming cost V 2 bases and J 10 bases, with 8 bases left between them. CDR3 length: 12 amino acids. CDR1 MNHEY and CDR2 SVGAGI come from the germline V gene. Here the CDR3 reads CASSYGRGKLFF. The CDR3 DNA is TGTGCCAGCAGTTACGGGAGGGGAAAACTGTTTTTT.

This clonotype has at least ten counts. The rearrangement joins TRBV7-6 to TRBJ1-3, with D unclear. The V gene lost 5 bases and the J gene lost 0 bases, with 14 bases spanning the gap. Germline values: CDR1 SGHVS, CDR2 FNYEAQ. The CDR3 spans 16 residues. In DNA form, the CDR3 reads TGTGCCAGCAGCCAAACGGGAGCCCTCTCTGGAAACACCATATATTTT. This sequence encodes CASSQTGALSGNTIYF.

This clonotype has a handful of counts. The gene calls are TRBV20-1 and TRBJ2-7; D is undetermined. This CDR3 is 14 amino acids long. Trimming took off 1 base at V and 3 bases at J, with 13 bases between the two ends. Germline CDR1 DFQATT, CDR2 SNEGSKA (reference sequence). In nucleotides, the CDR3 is TGCAGTGCTAGAGTCCCCACGGGTTACTACGAGCAGTACTTC. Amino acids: CSARVPTGYYEQYF.

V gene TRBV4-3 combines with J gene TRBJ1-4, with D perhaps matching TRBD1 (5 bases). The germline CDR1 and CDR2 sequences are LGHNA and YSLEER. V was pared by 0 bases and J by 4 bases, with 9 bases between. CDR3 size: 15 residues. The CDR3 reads CASSQDRQFNEKLFF. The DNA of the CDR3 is TGCGCCAGCAGCCAAGATCGACAGTTTAATGAAAAACTGTTTTTT.

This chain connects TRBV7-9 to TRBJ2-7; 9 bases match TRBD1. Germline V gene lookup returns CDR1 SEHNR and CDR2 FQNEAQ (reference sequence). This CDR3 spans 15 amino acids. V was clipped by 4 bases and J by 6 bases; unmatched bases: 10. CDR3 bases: TGTGCCAGCAGCTCCGGGACAGGGATCGGAAGCGAGCAGTACTTC. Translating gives CASSSGTGIGSEQYF. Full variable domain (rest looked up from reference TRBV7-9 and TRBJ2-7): DTGVSQNPRHKITKRGQNVTFRCDPISEHNRLYWYRQTLGQGPEFLTYFQNEAQLEKSRLLSDRFSAERPKGSFSTLEIQRTEQGDSAMYLCASSSGTGIGSEQYFGPGTRLTVT.

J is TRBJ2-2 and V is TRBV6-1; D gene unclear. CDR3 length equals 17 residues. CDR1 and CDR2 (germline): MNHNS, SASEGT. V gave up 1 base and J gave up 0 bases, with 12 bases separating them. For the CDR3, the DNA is TGTGCCAGCAGTGAAGTTGGGATCATGGCGAACACCGGGGAGCTGTTTTTT. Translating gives CASSEVGIMANTGELFF.

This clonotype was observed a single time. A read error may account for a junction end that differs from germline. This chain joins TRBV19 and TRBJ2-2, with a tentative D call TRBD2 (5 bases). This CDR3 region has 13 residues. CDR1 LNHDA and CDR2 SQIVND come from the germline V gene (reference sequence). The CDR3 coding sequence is TGTGCCTGGAGTGTACACTCCCCCGGGGAGCTGCTTTTT. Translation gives CAWSVHSPGELLF.

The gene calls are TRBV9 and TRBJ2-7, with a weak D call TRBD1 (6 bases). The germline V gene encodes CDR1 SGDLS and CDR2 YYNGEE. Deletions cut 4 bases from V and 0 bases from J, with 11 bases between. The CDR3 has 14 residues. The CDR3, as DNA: TGTGCCAGCAGCCAAGAGGGGGTCTCCTACGAGCAGTACTTC. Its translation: CASSQEGVSYEQYF. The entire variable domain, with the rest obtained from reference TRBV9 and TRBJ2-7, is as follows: DSGVTQTPKHLITATGQRVTLRCSPRSGDLSVYWYQQSLDQGLQFLIQYYNGEERAKGNILERFSAQQFPDLHSELNLSSLELGDSALYFCASSQEGVSYEQYFGPGTRLTVT.

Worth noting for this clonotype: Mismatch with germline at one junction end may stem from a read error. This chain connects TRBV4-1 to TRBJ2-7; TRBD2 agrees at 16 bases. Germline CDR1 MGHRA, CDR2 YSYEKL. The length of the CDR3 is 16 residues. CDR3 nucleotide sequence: TGTGCCAGCAGCCCCGGGACTAGCGGGAGGGCCTACGAGCAGTACTTC. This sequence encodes CASSPGTSGRAYEQYF.

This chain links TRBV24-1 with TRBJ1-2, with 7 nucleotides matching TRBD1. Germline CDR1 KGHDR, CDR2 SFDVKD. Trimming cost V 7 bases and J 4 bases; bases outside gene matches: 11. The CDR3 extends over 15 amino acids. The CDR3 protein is CATSAGTVLSYGYTF. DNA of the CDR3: TGTGCCACCAGCGCCGGGACAGTTCTCTCCTATGGCTACACCTTC.